The 5 T cell receptor beta chains below were found in one sample sequenced in a study of resident and recirculating memory T cells in vitiligo. TCRdb keeps only in-frame clones here, not all; method: immunoSEQ multiplex PCR. The sample contains around 78,000 clones, 92% of which appear only once. Sequencing was done on a sample of blood. These receptors all come from a male donor with vitiligo.

The chain uses TRBV28 and TRBJ2-5, with D tentatively TRBD2 (6 bases). Per the germline V gene, CDR1 is MDHEN and CDR2 is SYDVKM. V shed 5 bases and J shed 10 bases, with 20 bases lying between them. This CDR3 comprises 14 residues. This CDR3 is CASSPTPGLWDQYF. DNA of the CDR3: TGTGCCAGCAGTCCTACTCCGGGACTCTGGGACCAGTACTTC.

The table lists this clone with a count of one. This chain joins TRBV5-8 and TRBJ2-1; D might be TRBD1 (6 bases). This CDR3 is built from 14 residues. Per the germline V gene, CDR1 is SGHTS and CDR2 is YDEGEE. V shed 6 bases and J shed 5 bases, with 15 bases lying between them. The CDR3 DNA sequence: TGTGCCAGCACCCCCCCCGGGACACACAATGAGCAGTTCTTC. It codes for CASTPPGTHNEQFF.

This chain connects TRBV10-1 to TRBJ2-1, with TRBD2 as a possible D gene (6 bases). Germline assignment: CDR1 WNHNN and CDR2 SYGVQD (reference sequence). The CDR3 sequence is 14 residues long. Between the trimmed V and J ends, which lost 5 bases and 6 bases, there was a span of 14 bases. CDR3 sequence reads: CASSSGLSVNEQFF. CDR3 sequence (DNA): TGCGCCAGCAGTTCGGGACTCTCGGTCAATGAGCAGTTCTTC.

The J gene is TRBJ2-3, the V gene TRBV7-6; TRBD2 matches at 8 bases. The CDR3 spans 16 residues. Germline CDR1 SGHVS, CDR2 FNYEAQ. With 5 bases clipped from V and 3 bases from J, the junction kept 10 bases outside the gene matches. CDR3 in DNA: TGTGCCAGCAGCGCCTCAGTAGCGGGGTCAACAGATACGCAGTATTTT. As protein: CASSASVAGSTDTQYF.

The genes are TRBV5-4 and TRBJ2-7, with D perhaps TRBD1 (6 bases). The V gene lost 2 bases and the J gene lost 2 bases, with 8 bases spanning the gap. The CDR3 runs 13 residues. Germline V CDR1 and CDR2: SGHNT, YYREEE (reference sequence). Written as DNA, the CDR3 is TGTGCCAGCAGCTTTAAGGGGGCCTACGAGCAGTACTTC. This translates into CASSFKGAYEQYF.